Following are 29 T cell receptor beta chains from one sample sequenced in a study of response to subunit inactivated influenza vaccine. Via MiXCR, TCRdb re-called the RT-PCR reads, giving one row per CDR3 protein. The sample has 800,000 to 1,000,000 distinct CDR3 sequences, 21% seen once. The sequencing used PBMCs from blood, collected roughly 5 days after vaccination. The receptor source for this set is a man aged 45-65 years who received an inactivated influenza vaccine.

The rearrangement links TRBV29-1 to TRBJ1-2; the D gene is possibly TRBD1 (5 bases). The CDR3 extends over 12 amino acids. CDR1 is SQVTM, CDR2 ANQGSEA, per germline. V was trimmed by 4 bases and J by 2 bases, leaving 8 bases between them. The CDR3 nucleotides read TGCAGCGTTGGACAGTCCAACTATGGCTACACCTTC. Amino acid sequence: CSVGQSNYGYTF.

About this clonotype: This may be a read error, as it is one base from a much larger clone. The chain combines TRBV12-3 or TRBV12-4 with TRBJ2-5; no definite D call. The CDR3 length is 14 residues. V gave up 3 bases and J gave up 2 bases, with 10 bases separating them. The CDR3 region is CASSFGSGQETQYF. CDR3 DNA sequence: TGTGCCAGCAGTTTCGGGTCAGGACAAGAGACCCAGTACTTC.

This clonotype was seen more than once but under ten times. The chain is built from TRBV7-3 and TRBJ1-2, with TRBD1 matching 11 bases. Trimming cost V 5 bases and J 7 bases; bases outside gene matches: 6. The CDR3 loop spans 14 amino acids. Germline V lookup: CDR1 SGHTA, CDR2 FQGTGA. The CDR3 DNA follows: TGTGCCAGCAGCCACGGACAGGGGGCGTTTGGCTACACCTTC. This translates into CASSHGQGAFGYTF.

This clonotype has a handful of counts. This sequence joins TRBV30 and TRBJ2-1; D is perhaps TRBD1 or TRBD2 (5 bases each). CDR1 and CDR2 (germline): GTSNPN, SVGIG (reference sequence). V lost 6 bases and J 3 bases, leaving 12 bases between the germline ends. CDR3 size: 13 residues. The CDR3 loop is CACRDGNYNEQFF. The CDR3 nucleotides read TGTGCCTGCCGGGACGGGAACTACAATGAGCAGTTCTTC.

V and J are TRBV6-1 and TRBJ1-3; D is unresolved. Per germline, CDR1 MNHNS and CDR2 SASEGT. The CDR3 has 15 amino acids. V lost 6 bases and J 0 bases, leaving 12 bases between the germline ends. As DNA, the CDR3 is TGTGCCAGCAGACCGCCCTCCAGCTCTGGAAACACCATATATTTT. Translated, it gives CASRPPSSSGNTIYF.

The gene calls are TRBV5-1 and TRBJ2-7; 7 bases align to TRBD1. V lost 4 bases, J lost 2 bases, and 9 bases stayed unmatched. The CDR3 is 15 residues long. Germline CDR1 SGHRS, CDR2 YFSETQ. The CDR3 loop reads CASSTAGTATYEQYF. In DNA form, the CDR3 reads TGCGCCAGCAGCACAGCCGGGACAGCTACCTACGAGCAGTACTTC. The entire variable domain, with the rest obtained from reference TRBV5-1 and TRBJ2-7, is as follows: KAGVTQTPRYLIKTRGQQVTLSCSPISGHRSVSWYQQTPGQGLQFLFEYFSETQRNKGNFPGRFSGRQFSNSRSEMNVSTLELGDSALYLCASSTAGTATYEQYFGPGTRLTVT.

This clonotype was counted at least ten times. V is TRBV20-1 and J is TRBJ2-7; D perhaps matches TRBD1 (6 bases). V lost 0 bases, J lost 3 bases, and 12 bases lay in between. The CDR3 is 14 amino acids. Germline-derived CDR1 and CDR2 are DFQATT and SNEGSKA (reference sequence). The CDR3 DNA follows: TGCAGTGCTAGAGAACCAGGGGTTGGCTACGAGCAGTACTTC. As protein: CSAREPGVGYEQYF.

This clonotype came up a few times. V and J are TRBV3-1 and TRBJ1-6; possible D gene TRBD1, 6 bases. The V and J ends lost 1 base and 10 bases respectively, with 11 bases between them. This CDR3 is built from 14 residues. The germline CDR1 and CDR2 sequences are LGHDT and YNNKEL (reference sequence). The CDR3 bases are TGTGCCAGCAGCCAAGGACAGGCTCGCTCACCCCTCCACTTT. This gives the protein CASSQGQARSPLHF.

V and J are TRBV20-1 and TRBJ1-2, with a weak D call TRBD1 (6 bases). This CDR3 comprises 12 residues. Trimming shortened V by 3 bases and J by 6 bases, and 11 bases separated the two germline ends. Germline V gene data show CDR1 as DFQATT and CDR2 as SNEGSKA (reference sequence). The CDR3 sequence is CSARGGKDGYTF. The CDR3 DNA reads TGCAGTGCTAGGGGGGGCAAGGATGGCTACACCTTC.

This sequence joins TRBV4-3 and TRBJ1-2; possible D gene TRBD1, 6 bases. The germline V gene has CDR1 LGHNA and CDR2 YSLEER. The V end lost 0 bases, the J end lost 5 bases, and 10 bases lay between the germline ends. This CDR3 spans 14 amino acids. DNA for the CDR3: TGCGCCAGCAGCCAAGATTATCAGGGGTATGGCTACACCTTC. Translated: CASSQDYQGYGYTF.

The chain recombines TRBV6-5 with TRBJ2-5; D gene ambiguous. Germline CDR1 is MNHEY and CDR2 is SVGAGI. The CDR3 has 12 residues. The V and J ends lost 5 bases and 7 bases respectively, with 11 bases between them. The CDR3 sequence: CASSDFIGTQYF. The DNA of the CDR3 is TGTGCCAGCAGTGACTTCATCGGGACCCAGTACTTC.

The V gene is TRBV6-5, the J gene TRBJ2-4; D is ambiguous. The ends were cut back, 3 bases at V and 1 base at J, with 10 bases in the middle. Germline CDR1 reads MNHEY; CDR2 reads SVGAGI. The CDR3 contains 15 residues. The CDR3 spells CASSYQARAKNIQYF. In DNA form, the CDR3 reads TGTGCCAGCAGTTATCAGGCAAGGGCCAAAAACATTCAGTACTTC.

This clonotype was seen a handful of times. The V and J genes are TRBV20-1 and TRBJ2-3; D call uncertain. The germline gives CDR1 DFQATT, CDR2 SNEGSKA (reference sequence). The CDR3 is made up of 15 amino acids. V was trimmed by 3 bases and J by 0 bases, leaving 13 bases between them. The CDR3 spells CSARASTTSTDTQYF. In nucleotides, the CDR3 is TGCAGTGCTAGGGCTAGTACTACTAGCACAGATACGCAGTATTTT.

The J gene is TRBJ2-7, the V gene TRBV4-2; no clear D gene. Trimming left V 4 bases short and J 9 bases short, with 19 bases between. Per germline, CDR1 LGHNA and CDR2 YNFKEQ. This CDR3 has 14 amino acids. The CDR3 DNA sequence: TGTGCCAGCAGCCCCACCACCCTTACCCCTTGGCAGTACTTC. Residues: CASSPTTLTPWQYF.

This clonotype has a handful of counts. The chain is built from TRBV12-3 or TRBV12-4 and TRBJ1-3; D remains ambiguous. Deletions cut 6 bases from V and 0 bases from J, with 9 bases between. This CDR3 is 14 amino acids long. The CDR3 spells CASSSTYSGNTIYF. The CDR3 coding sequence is TGTGCCAGCAGCAGTACCTACTCTGGAAACACCATATATTTT.

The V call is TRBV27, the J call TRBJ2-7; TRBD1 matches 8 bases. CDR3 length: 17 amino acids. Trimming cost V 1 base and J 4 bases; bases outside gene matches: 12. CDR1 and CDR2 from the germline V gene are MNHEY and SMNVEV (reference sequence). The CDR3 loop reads CASSLLVGQGLKYEQYF. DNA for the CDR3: TGTGCCAGCAGTTTATTAGTCGGACAGGGTCTCAAATACGAGCAGTACTTC.

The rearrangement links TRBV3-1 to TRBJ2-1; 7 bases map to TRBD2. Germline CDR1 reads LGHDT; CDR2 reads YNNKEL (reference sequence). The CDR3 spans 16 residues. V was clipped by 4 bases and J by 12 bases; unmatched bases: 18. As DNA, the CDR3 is TGTGCCAGCAGCCCGACCGGGACTACAATCTACGAGGGGCAGTTCTTC. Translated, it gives CASSPTGTTIYEGQFF.

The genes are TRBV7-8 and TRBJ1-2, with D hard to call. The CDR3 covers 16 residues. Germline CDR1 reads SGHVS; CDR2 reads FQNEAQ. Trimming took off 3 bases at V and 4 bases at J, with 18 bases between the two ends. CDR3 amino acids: CASSLAEGRFSYGYTF. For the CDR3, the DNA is TGTGCCAGCAGCTTGGCGGAGGGTCGTTTTAGCTATGGCTACACCTTC.

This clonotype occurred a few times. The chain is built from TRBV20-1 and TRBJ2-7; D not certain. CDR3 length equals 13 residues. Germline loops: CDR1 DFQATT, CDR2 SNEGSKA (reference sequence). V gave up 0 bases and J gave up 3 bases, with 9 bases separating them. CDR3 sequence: CSARDLGFYEQYF. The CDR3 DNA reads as TGCAGTGCTAGAGATCTTGGGTTCTACGAGCAGTACTTC.

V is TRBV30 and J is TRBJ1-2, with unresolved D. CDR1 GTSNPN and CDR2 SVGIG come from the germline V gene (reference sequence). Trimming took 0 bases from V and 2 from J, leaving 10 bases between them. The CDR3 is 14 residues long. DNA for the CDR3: TGTGCCTGGAGTGTACACACGTCAAACTATGGCTACACCTTC. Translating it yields CAWSVHTSNYGYTF.

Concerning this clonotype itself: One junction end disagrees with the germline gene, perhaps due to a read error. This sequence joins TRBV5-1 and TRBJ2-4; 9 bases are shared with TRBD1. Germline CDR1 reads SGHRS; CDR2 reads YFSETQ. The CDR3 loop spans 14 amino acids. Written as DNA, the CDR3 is TGCGCCAGCAACCTGGGGGGACAGGGTTTACCTTCGGACTTC. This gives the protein CASNLGGQGLPSDF. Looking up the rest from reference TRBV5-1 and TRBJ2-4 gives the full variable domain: KAGVTQTPRYLIKTRGQQVTLSCSPISGHRSVSWYQQTPGQGLQFLFEYFSETQRNKGNFPGRFSGRQFSNSRSEMNVSTLELGDSALYLCASNLGGQGLPSDFGAGTRLSVL.

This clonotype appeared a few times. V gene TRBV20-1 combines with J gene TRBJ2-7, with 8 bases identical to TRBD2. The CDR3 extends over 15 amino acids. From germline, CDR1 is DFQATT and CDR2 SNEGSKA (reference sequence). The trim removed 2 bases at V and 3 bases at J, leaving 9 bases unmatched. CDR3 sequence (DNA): TGCAGTGCTAGATACGCTAGCGGGTCCCTCTACGAGCAGTACTTC. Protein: CSARYASGSLYEQYF.

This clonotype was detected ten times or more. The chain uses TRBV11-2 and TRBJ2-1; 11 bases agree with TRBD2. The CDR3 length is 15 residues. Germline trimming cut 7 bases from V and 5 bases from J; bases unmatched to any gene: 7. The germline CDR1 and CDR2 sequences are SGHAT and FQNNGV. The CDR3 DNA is TGTGCCAGCACTCTCCTAGCGGGGGGAGACAATGAGCAGTTCTTC. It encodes CASTLLAGGDNEQFF.

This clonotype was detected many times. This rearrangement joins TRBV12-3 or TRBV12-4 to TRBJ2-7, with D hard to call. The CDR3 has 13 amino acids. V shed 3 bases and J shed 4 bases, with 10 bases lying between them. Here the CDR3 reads CASSLGRMYEQYF. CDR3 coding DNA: TGTGCCAGCAGTTTGGGCAGGATGTACGAGCAGTACTTC.

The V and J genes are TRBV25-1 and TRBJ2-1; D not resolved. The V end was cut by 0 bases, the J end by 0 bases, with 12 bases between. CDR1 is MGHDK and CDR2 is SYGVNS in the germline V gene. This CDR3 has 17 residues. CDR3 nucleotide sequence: TGTGCCAGCAGTGAATATGGCCTGGGCTCCTCCTACAATGAGCAGTTCTTC. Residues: CASSEYGLGSSYNEQFF.

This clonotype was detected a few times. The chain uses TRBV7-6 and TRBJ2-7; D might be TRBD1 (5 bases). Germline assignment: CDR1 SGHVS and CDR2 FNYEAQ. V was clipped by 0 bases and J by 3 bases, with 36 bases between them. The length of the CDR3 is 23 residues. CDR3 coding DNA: TGTGCCAGCAGCTTAGCCCCATCCCTCCTCCATGACAGCGTCGGTTCTCCCCTCTACGAGCAGTACTTC. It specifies CASSLAPSLLHDSVGSPLYEQYF.

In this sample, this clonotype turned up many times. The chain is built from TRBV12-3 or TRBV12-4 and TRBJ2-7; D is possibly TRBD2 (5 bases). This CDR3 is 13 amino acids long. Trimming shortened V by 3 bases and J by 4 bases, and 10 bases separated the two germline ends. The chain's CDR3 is CASSFGGGYEQYF. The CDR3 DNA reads TGTGCCAGCAGTTTTGGAGGCGGTTACGAGCAGTACTTC.

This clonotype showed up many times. The CDR3 bases are TGTGCCAGCAGCCGAGGACCGGGACAGGGTATGAACACTGAAGCTTTCTTT. It encodes CASSRGPGQGMNTEAFF. The genes are TRBV7-2 and TRBJ1-1; 9 positions match TRBD1. Trimming cost V 5 bases and J 0 bases; bases outside gene matches: 10. This CDR3 comprises 17 residues. Looked up from germline, CDR1 is SGHTA and CDR2 is FQGNSA.

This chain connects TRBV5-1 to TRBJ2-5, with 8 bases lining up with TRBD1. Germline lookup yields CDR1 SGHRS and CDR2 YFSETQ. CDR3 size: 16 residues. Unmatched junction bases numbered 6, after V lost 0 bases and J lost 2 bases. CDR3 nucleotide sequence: TGCGCCAGCAGCTTGGGGACAGGGCGTAATCAAGAGACCCAGTACTTC. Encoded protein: CASSLGTGRNQETQYF.